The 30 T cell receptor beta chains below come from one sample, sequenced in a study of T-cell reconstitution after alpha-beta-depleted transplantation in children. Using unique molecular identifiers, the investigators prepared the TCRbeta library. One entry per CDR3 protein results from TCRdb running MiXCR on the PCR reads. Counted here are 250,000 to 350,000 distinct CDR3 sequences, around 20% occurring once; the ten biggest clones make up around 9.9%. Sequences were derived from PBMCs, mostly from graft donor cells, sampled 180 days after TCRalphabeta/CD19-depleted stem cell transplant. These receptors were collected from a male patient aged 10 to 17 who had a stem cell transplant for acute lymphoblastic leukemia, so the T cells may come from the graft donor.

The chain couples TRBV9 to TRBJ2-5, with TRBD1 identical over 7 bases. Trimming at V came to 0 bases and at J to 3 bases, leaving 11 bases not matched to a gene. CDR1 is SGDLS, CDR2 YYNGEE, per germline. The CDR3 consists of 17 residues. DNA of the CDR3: TGTGCCAGCAGCGTAGCGAGGGGGCCCTTGCCTGAAGAGACCCAGTACTTC. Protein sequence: CASSVARGPLPEETQYF.

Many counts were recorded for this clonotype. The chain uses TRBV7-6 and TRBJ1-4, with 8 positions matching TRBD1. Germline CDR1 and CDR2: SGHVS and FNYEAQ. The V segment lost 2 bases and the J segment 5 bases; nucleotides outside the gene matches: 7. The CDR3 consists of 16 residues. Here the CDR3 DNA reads TGTGCCAGCAGCTTAACGCTCCAGGGGGCCAATGAAAAACTGTTTTTT. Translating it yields CASSLTLQGANEKLFF.

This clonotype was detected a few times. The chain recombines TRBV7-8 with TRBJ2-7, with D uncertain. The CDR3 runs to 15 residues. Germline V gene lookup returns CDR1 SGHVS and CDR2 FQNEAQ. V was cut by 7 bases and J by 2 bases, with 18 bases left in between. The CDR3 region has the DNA TGTGCCAGCAAACCGCGCACGCGCTTTCCCTACGAGCAGTACTTC. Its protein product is CASKPRTRFPYEQYF.

CDR3 coding DNA: TGCAGTGCCTGGATTCCGACTGCTCCAGATACGCAGTATTTT. Translated: CSAWIPTAPDTQYF. The J gene is TRBJ2-3, the V gene TRBV20-1, with D unclear. Trimming shortened V by 6 bases and J by 4 bases, and 17 bases separated the two germline ends. This CDR3 is 14 amino acids long. Germline V lookup: CDR1 DFQATT, CDR2 SNEGSKA (reference sequence).

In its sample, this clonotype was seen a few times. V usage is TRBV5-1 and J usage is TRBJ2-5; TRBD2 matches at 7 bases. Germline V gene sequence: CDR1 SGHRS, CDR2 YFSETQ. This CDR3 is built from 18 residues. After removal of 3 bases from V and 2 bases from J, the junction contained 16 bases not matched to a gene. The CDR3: CASSSGILNRGLQETQYF. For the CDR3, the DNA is TGCGCCAGCAGCTCGGGTATCCTCAATAGGGGACTACAAGAGACCCAGTACTTC.

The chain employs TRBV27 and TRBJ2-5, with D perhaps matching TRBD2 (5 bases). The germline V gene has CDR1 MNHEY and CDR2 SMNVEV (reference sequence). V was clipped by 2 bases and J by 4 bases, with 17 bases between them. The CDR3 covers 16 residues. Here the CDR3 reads CASSLGPVGARETQYF. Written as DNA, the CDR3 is TGTGCCAGCAGTTTAGGGCCTGTGGGAGCGCGAGAGACCCAGTACTTC.

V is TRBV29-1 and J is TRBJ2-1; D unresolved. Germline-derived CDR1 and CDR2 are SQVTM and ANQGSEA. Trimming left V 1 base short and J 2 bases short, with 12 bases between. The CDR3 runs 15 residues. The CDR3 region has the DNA TGCAGCGTTGAAGGGGTGGGTCGGCCCTACAATGAGCAGTTCTTC. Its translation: CSVEGVGRPYNEQFF.

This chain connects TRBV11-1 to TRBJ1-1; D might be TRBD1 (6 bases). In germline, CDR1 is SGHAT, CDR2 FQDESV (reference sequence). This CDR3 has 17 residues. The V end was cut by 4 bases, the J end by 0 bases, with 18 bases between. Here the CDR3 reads CASSSGQKYGLNTEAFF. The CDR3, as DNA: TGTGCCAGCAGCTCTGGACAGAAATATGGCCTGAACACTGAAGCTTTCTTT.

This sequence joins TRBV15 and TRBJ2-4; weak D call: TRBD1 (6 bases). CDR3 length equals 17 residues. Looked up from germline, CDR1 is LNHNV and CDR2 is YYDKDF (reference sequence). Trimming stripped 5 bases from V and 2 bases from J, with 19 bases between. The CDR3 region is CATSSLQGILSKNIQYF. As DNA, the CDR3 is TGTGCCACCAGCTCTCTACAGGGCATCCTGTCCAAAAACATTCAGTACTTC.

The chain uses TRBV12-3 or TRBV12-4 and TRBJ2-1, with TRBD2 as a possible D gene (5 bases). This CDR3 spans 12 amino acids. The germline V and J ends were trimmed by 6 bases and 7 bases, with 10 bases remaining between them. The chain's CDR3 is CASSRRRNEQFF. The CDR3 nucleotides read TGTGCCAGCAGCCGAAGGAGGAATGAGCAGTTCTTC.

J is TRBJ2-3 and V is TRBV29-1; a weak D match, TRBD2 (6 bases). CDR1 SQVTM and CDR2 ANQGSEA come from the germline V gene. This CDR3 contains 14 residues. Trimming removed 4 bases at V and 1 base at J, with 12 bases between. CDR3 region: CSVVGRDGTDTQYF. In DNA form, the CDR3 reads TGCAGCGTTGTCGGGCGGGACGGCACAGATACGCAGTATTTT.

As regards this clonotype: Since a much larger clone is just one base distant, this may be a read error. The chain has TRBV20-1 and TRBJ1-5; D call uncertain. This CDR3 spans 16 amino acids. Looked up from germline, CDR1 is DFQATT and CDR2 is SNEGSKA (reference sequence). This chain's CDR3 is CCASRASEGINQPQHF. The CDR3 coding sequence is TGCTGTGCTAGTAGAGCTTCGGAGGGAATCAATCAGCCCCAGCATTTT.

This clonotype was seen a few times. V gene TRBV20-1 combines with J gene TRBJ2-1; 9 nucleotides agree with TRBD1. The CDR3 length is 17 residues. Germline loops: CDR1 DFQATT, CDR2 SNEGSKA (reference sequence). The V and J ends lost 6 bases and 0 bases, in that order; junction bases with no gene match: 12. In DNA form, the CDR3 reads TGCAGTGCAAATGGACAGGGGAAGCGGACCTCCTACAATGAGCAGTTCTTC. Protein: CSANGQGKRTSYNEQFF.

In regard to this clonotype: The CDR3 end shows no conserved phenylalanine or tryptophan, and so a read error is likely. The CDR3 DNA sequence: TGTGCCAGCAGCCCGACCGGGTGGAATGAGCAGTTCATC. Translation: CASSPTGWNEQFI. The chain links TRBV7-7 to TRBJ2-1; no clear D. Germline values: CDR1 SSHAT, CDR2 FNYEAQ (reference sequence). Trimming took off 5 bases at V and 7 bases at J, with 12 bases between the two ends. The CDR3 sequence is 13 residues long.

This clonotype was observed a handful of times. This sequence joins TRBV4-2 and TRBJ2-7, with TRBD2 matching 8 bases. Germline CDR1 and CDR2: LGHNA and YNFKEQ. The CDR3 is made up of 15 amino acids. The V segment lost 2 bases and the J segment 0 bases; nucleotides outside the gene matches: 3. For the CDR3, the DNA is TGTGCCAGCAGCCAACAGCGGGAGAGCTCCTACGAGCAGTACTTC. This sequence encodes CASSQQRESSYEQYF.

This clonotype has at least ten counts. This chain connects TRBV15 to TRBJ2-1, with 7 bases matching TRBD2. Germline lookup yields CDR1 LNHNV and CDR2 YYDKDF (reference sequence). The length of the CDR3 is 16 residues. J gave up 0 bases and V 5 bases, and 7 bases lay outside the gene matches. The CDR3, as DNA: TGTGCCACCAGCCCCCATAAGCGGGGCTCCTACAATGAGCAGTTCTTC. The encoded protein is CATSPHKRGSYNEQFF.

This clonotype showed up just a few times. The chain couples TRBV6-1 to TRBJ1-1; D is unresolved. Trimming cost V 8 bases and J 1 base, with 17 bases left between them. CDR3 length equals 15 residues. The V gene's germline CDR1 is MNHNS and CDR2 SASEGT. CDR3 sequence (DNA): TGTGCCAGCGTAGTACCCGGGAGAGAGAACACTGAAGCTTTCTTT. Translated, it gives CASVVPGRENTEAFF.

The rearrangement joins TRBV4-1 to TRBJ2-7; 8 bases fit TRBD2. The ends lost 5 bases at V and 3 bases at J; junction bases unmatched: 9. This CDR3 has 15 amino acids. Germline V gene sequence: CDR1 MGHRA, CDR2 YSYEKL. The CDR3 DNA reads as TGCGCCAGCAGCATATTAGCGGGACCCTTCTACGAGCAGTACTTC. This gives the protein CASSILAGPFYEQYF.

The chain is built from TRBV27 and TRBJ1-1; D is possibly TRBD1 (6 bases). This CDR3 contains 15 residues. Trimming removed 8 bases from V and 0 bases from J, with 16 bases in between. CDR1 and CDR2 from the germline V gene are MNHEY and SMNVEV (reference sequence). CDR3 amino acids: CASQTGGHLNTEAFF. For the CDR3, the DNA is TGTGCCAGCCAGACCGGGGGACATTTGAACACTGAAGCTTTCTTT.

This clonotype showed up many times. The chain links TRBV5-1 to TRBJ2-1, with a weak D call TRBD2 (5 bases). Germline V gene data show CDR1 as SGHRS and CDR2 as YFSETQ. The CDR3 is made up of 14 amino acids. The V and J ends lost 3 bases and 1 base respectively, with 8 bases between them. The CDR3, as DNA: TGCGCCAGCAGCTGGAAGCGGTCCTACAATGAGCAGTTCTTC. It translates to CASSWKRSYNEQFF.

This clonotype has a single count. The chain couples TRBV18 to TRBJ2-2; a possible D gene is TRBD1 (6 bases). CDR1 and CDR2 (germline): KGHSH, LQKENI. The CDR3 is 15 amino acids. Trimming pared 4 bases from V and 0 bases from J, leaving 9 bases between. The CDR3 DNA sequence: TGTGCCAGCTCACTGGGACAAACGAACACCGGGGAGCTGTTTTTT. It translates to CASSLGQTNTGELFF.

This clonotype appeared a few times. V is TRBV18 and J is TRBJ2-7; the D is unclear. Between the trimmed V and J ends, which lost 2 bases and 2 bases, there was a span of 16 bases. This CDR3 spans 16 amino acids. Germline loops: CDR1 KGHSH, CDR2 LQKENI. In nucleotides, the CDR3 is TGTGCCAGCTCACCAGAGGCGGTCGTAGCCCCCTACGAGCAGTACTTC. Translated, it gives CASSPEAVVAPYEQYF.

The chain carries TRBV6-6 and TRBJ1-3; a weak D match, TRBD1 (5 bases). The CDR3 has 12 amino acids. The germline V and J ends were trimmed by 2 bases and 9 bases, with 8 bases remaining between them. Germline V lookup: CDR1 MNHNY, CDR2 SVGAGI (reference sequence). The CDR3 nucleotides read TGTGCCAGCAGTTACGGGGGAGGCACCATATATTTT. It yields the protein CASSYGGGTIYF.

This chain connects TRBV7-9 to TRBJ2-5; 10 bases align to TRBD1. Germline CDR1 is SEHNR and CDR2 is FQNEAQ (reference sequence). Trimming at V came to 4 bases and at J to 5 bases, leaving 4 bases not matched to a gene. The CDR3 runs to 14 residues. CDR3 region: CASSSDRGSETQYF. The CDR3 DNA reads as TGTGCCAGCAGCTCGGACAGGGGGTCGGAGACCCAGTACTTC.

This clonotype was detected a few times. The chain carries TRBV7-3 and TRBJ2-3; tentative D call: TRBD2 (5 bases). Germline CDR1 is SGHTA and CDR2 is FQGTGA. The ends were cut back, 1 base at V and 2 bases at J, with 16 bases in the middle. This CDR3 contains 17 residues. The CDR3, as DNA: TGTGCCAGCAGCTTAAGACTTAGGTGGGAGATCACAGATACGCAGTATTTT. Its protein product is CASSLRLRWEITDTQYF.

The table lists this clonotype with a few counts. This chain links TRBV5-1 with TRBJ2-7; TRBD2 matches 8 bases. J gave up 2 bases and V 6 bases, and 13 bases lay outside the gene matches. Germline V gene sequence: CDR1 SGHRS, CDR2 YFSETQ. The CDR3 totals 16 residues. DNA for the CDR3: TGCGCCAGCAAGACCCAGCGAAGCGGGAGTCCCTACGAGCAGTACTTC. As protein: CASKTQRSGSPYEQYF.

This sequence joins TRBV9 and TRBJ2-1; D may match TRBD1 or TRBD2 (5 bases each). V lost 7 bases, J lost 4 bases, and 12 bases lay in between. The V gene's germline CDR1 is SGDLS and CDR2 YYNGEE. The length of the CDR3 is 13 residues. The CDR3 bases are TGTGCCAGCGGGGGATTACTGTACAATGAGCAGTTCTTC. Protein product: CASGGLLYNEQFF.

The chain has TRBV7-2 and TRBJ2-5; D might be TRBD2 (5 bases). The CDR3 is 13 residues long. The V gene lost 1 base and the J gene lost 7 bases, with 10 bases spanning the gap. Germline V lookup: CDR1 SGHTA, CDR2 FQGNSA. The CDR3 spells CASSLDGMGTQYF. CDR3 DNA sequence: TGTGCCAGCAGCTTAGACGGGATGGGGACCCAGTACTTC.

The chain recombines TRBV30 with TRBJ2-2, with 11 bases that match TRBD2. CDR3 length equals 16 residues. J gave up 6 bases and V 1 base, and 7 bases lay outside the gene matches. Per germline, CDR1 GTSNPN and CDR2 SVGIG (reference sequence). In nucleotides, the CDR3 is TGTGCCTGGAGTGGTCGACTAGCGGGATCTTCCGGGGAGCTGTTTTTT. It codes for CAWSGRLAGSSGELFF.

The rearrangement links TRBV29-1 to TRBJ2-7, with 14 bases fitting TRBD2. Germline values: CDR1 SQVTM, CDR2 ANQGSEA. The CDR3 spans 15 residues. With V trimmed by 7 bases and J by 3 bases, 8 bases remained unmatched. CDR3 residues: CSAGTSGRADYEQYF. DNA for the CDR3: TGCAGCGCCGGGACTAGCGGGAGAGCCGACTACGAGCAGTACTTC.